Below, 23 T cell receptor beta chains from the same sample are listed, as sequenced in a study of cytomegalovirus exposure and HLA in healthy donors (dated by TCRdb to 2016 to 2017). Library preparation was by the immunoSEQ multiplex PCR assay. The multiplex PCR relied on a mix of 60 forward primers for TCR Vbeta segments and 13 reverse primers for TCR Jbeta segments. In TCRdb, the immuneACCESS table is reduced to in-frame sequences with V and J assigned. These tables do not hold every clone; where another copy was compared, an unresolved V gene accounts for under half, and the others remain unexplained. The sample records some 140,000 clones, over 65% of which are singletons. The top ten hold 1.5% to 1.7% of the sample. Material: PBMCs. Receptor source: a man in his forties in good health and CMV-seronegative.

The sample holds one count of this clone. V and J are TRBV19 and TRBJ1-1; D unclear. The V gene's germline CDR1 is LNHDA and CDR2 SQIVND (reference sequence). The V and J ends lost 0 bases and 1 base respectively, with 21 bases between them. The CDR3 spans 19 residues. CDR3 in amino acids: CASSIDLRYPVQKNTEAFF. CDR3 sequence (DNA): TGTGCCAGTAGTATAGATCTACGCTATCCGGTACAGAAGAACACTGAAGCTTTCTTT.

The chain employs TRBV4-1 and TRBJ2-1, with 9 bases aligning to TRBD2. CDR3 length: 15 residues. The junction had 4 bases not matched to a gene; V was cut back by 0 bases and J by 7 bases. CDR1 and CDR2 (germline): MGHRA, YSYEKL. The CDR3 DNA reads TGCGCCAGCAGCCAAGAGGGGACTAGCTGGAATGAGCAGTTCTTC. Protein sequence: CASSQEGTSWNEQFF.

The rearrangement joins TRBV5-1 to TRBJ2-1; 9 bases align to TRBD1. In germline, CDR1 is SGHRS, CDR2 YFSETQ. The V gene end was trimmed by 4 bases and the J gene end by 4 bases; junction bases not matched to a gene: 3. The CDR3 covers 14 residues. CDR3 sequence: CASSAGTGYNEQFF. The CDR3 DNA is TGCGCCAGCAGCGCCGGGACAGGGTACAATGAGCAGTTCTTC.

The chain couples TRBV29-1 to TRBJ2-5, with a tentative D call TRBD1 (5 bases). This CDR3 region has 15 residues. Germline V gene lookup returns CDR1 SQVTM and CDR2 ANQGSEA. The germline V and J ends were trimmed by 3 bases and 0 bases, with 14 bases remaining between them. The CDR3 DNA is TGCAGCGTTGATTTGGGCCCAGGGAACCAAGAGACCCAGTACTTC. This encodes CSVDLGPGNQETQYF. The complete variable domain, with remaining parts taken from reference TRBV29-1 and TRBJ2-5, reads SAVISQKPSRDICQRGTSLTIQCQVDSQVTMMFWYRQQPGQSLTLIATANQGSEATYESGFVIDKFPISRPNLTFSTLTVSNMSPEDSSIYLCSVDLGPGNQETQYFGPGTRLLVL.

A word on this clone: At one boundary the junction diverges from the germline segment, which might be a read error. The V call is TRBV7-7, the J call TRBJ2-1; tentative D call: TRBD2 (5 bases). Looked up from germline, CDR1 is SSHAT and CDR2 is FNYEAQ (reference sequence). The CDR3 runs 13 residues. The CDR3 region has the DNA TGTGCTAGCAGCTTAGGGAGCCACGGTGAGCAGTTCTTC. Protein sequence: CASSLGSHGEQFF.

The chain recombines TRBV19 with TRBJ2-4; TRBD1 agrees at 9 bases. Losses at the gene ends were 4 bases for V and 8 bases for J; bases not matched to a gene: 6. Germline V CDR1 and CDR2: LNHDA, SQIVND (reference sequence). The CDR3 has 14 amino acids. CDR3 in amino acids: CASSRTGGSDIQYF. CDR3 DNA: TGTGCCAGTAGTAGAACAGGGGGCTCCGACATTCAGTACTTC. Supplemented by reference TRBV19 and TRBJ2-4, the full variable domain reads DGGITQSPKYLFRKEGQNVTLSCEQNLNHDAMYWYRQDPGQGLRLIYYSQIVNDFQKGDIAEGYSVSREKKESFPLTVTSAQKNPTAFYLCASSRTGGSDIQYFGAGTRLSVL.

This clone was seen a handful of times. The chain has TRBV5-1 and TRBJ1-5; D call uncertain. Germline CDR1 SGHRS, CDR2 YFSETQ. The CDR3 is made up of 16 amino acids. The V end lost 0 bases, the J end lost 0 bases, and 10 bases lay between the germline ends. CDR3: CASSLAQVNSNQPQHF. In DNA, the CDR3 is TGCGCCAGCAGCTTGGCGCAGGTAAATAGCAATCAGCCCCAGCATTTT.

V is TRBV7-2 and J is TRBJ2-3, with D maybe TRBD1 (5 bases). Per the germline V gene, CDR1 is SGHTA and CDR2 is FQGNSA. This CDR3 has 13 residues. Trimming took off 3 bases at V and 4 bases at J, with 8 bases between the two ends. CDR3 nucleotide sequence: TGTGCCAGCAGCTTGAGCAGGGCAGATACGCAGTATTTT. Encoded protein: CASSLSRADTQYF.

The chain joins TRBV2 to TRBJ1-5; D might be TRBD1 (5 bases). Trimming shortened V by 5 bases and J by 0 bases, and 14 bases separated the two germline ends. The germline V gene has CDR1 SNHLY and CDR2 FYNNEI. CDR3 length equals 16 residues. The CDR3 reads CASSTRGGNSNQPQHF. The CDR3 region has the DNA TGTGCCAGCAGTACCCGTGGGGGGAATAGCAATCAGCCCCAGCATTTT. Complete variable domain (other parts from reference TRBV2 and TRBJ1-5): EPEVTQTPSHQVTQMGQEVILRCVPISNHLYFYWYRQILGQKVEFLVSFYNNEISEKSEIFDDQFSVERPDGSNFTLKIRSTKLEDSAMYFCASSTRGGNSNQPQHFGDGTRLSIL.

The chain couples TRBV5-8 to TRBJ1-5; TRBD1 is a possible D gene (5 bases). This CDR3 comprises 16 residues. V lost 4 bases and J lost 4, with 18 bases in between. Germline V gene data show CDR1 as SGHTS and CDR2 as YDEGEE. CDR3 nucleotide sequence: TGTGCCAGCAGCCCGATACGTGGGGCTGGGAATCAGCCCCAGCATTTT. The encoded protein is CASSPIRGAGNQPQHF. The variable domain in full, completed from reference TRBV5-8 and TRBJ1-5, reads EAGVTQSPTHLIKTRGQQATLRCSPISGHTSVYWYQQALGLGLQFLLWYDEGEERNRGNFPPRFSGRQFPNYSSELNVNALELEDSALYLCASSPIRGAGNQPQHFGDGTRLSIL.

J is TRBJ2-7 and V is TRBV6-5; TRBD1 agrees at 9 bases. The CDR3 loop spans 15 amino acids. V shed 6 bases, J shed 3 bases, and the junction held 9 bases outside the gene matches. Germline CDR1 MNHEY, CDR2 SVGAGI. The CDR3 is CASRATGGADYEQYF. CDR3 DNA: TGTGCCAGCAGAGCTACAGGGGGCGCGGACTACGAGCAGTACTTC.

The chain combines TRBV28 with TRBJ2-2; 10 bases match TRBD1. CDR1 is MDHEN and CDR2 is SYDVKM in the germline V gene. V gave up 6 bases and J gave up 7 bases; unmatched junction bases: 5. This CDR3 is built from 14 residues. The CDR3 protein is CASRDRGGIGELFF. The CDR3 DNA sequence: TGTGCCAGCAGGGACAGGGGGGGAATCGGGGAGCTGTTTTTT.

This clone appeared a single time. Here the CDR3 reads CASSLGQGRNEKLFF. The CDR3 DNA reads TGCGCCAGCAGCTTGGGACAGGGTAGGAATGAAAAACTGTTTTTT. The rearrangement links TRBV5-1 to TRBJ1-4; TRBD1 matches 7 bases. Germline V lookup: CDR1 SGHRS, CDR2 YFSETQ. The CDR3 covers 15 residues. Germline trimming cut 0 bases from V and 5 bases from J; bases unmatched to any gene: 4.

The chain combines TRBV30 with TRBJ1-1; TRBD1 is a possible D gene (5 bases). The V gene's germline CDR1 is GTSNPN and CDR2 SVGIG (reference sequence). V was clipped by 1 base and J by 3 bases, with 15 bases between them. The CDR3 contains 15 residues. The DNA for the CDR3 is TGTGCCTGGAGTGAATGGGGCGTCTCGGACACTGAAGCTTTCTTT. As protein: CAWSEWGVSDTEAFF.

The chain recombines TRBV10-3 with TRBJ2-5, with unresolved D. The DNA end is a closer match to TRBJ2-7, so the J assignment may be wrong. CDR1 is ENHRY and CDR2 is SYGVKD in the germline V gene. CDR3 size: 12 residues. The CDR3 nucleotides are TGTGCCATCAGTGAGGATGATTACGAGCAGTACTTC. Amino acids: CAISEDDYEQYF.

The chain employs TRBV7-9 and TRBJ1-1, with TRBD1 matching over 8 bases. The CDR3 covers 15 residues. CDR1 and CDR2 from the germline V gene are SEHNR and FQNEAQ (reference sequence). Trimming removed 5 bases from V and 5 bases from J; junction bases left unmatched: 10. CDR3 sequence reads: CASSPEDRVGTEAFF. The CDR3 DNA sequence: TGTGCCAGCAGCCCCGAGGACAGGGTCGGGACTGAAGCTTTCTTT. The variable domain in full, with the rest retrieved from reference TRBV7-9 and TRBJ1-1, is DTGVSQNPRHKITKRGQNVTFRCDPISEHNRLYWYRQTLGQGPEFLTYFQNEAQLEKSRLLSDRFSAERPKGSFSTLEIQRTEQGDSAMYLCASSPEDRVGTEAFFGQGTRLTVV.

This clone was seen only a few times. The chain's CDR3 is CASSRRNGYEQYF. CDR3 nucleotides: TGTGCCAGCAGCCGGCGGAACGGGTACGAGCAGTACTTC. V gene TRBV5-8 combines with J gene TRBJ2-7; D not resolved. This CDR3 contains 13 residues. V lost 4 bases, J lost 4 bases, and 12 bases lay in between. The germline V gene has CDR1 SGHTS and CDR2 YDEGEE.

The V call is TRBV28, the J call TRBJ2-7; weak D call: TRBD1 (5 bases). The CDR3 length is 13 residues. CDR1 is MDHEN, CDR2 SYDVKM, per germline. The V gene lost 6 bases and the J gene lost 2 bases, with 11 bases spanning the gap. The CDR3 DNA sequence: TGTGCCAGCAGCGCGACAGCCACCTACGAGCAGTACTTC. It is translated as CASSATATYEQYF.

CDR3 sequence reads: CASSLGGQGGETQYF. In nucleotides, the CDR3 is TGTGCCAGCAGCTTAGGGGGACAGGGTGGAGAGACCCAGTACTTC. V and J are TRBV11-3 and TRBJ2-5; TRBD1 matches at 9 bases. The CDR3 consists of 15 residues. The germline gives CDR1 SGHNT, CDR2 YENEEA. The J segment lost 4 bases and the V segment lost 1 base, leaving 4 bases of the junction unmatched.

The chain carries TRBV15 and TRBJ2-2, with D tentatively TRBD1 (5 bases). V was clipped by 1 base and J by 6 bases, with 15 bases between them. Germline CDR1 LNHNV, CDR2 YYDKDF (reference sequence). This CDR3 spans 16 amino acids. The CDR3 loop reads CATSRGGLQGAGELFF. In DNA form, the CDR3 reads TGTGCCACCAGCAGAGGTGGCCTCCAAGGGGCCGGGGAGCTGTTTTTT. The full variable domain, with the rest looked up from reference TRBV15 and TRBJ2-2, is DAMVIQNPRYQVTQFGKPVTLSCSQTLNHNVMYWYQQKSSQAPKLLFHYYDKDFNNEADTPDNFQSRRPNTSFCFLDIRSPGLGDTAMYLCATSRGGLQGAGELFFGEGSRLTVL.

The J gene is TRBJ2-6, the V gene TRBV7-3; D perhaps matches TRBD2 (6 bases). The V end was cut by 0 bases, the J end by 2 bases, with 8 bases between. The CDR3 spans 16 residues. The germline V gene encodes CDR1 SGHTA and CDR2 FQGTGA. In DNA form, the CDR3 reads TGTGCCAGCAGCTTAACGTGGGGGGCTGGGGCCAACGTCCTGACTTTC. Amino acid sequence: CASSLTWGAGANVLTF.

The gene calls are TRBV6-6 and TRBJ1-4; 7 positions match TRBD1. In germline, CDR1 is MNHNY, CDR2 SVGAGI (reference sequence). The CDR3 has 16 residues. The V segment lost 4 bases and the J segment 3 bases; nucleotides outside the gene matches: 8. The CDR3 DNA reads as TGTGCCAGCAGTTTCATACAGACAGGGCCTAATGAAAAACTGTTTTTT. Its protein is CASSFIQTGPNEKLFF.

This clone was detected only a few times. The chain carries TRBV5-6 and TRBJ1-1, with D tentatively TRBD1 (5 bases). V gave up 4 bases and J gave up 1 base, with 8 bases separating them. Germline-derived CDR1 and CDR2 are SGHDT and YYEEEE. The CDR3 is 13 amino acids. The CDR3 is CASSQTGNTEAFF. Here the CDR3 DNA reads TGTGCCAGCAGCCAAACAGGGAACACTGAAGCTTTCTTT. Filled out from reference TRBV5-6 and TRBJ1-1, the complete variable domain reads DAGVTQSPTHLIKTRGQQVTLRCSPKSGHDTVSWYQQALGQGPQFIFQYYEEEERQRGNFPDRFSGHQFPNYSSELNVNALLLGDSALYLCASSQTGNTEAFFGQGTRLTVV.